Only a few counts were recorded for the clone carrying this T cell receptor (beta chain). Genes here carry mouse names. The observed sequence ends 1 residue before the CDR3 terminus, with the missing tail filled in from the germline J gene. The sample originates from a study of tissue T cells after allogeneic stem cell transplantation. The protocol was immunoSEQ multiplex PCR, while the TCRdb copy is restricted to in-frame clones and leaves out a portion. Here the sample spans about 4,000 clones, more than 40% being singletons. With 4 bases removed from V and 0 bases from J, the gap between germline ends came to 9 bases. CDR1 and CDR2 from the germline V gene are SGHSN and HYEKVE. CDR3 length: 13 residues. The time point here: mouse harvest day 14 after allogeneic transplant. Tail vein injection delivered 10^7 T-cell-depleted bone marrow cells and 10^6 splenic CD5+ T cells. Mice had MHC-mismatched B6 into BALB/c GVHD, sampled day 7 or 14.

The chain has TRBV12-1 and TRBJ2-7, with a possible D match to TRBD1 (5 bases). Sequenced material: gut tissue. The clonotype comes from a female BALB/c mouse given C57BL/6 T cells with graft-versus-host disease after an allogeneic hematopoietic cell transplant. CDR3 DNA, as far as it was read: TGTGCCAGCTCCCCCGACAGCTCCTATGAACAGTAC. Translating gives CASSPDSSYEQY. The whole CDR3 sequence is CASSPDSSYEQYF.